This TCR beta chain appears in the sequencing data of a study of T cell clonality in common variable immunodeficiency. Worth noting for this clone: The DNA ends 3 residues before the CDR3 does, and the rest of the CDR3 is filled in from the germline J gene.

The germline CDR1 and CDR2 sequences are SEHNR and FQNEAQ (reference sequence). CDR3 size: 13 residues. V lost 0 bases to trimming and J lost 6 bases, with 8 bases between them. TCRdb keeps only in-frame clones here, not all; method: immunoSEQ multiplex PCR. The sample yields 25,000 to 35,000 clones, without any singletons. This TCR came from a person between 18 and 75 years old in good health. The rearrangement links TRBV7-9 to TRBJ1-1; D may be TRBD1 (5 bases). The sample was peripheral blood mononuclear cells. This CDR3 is CASSLAGVPEAFF. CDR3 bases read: TGTGCCAGCAGCTTAGCAGGGGTCCCTGAA. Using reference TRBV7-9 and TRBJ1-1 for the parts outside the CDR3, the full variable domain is DTGVSQNPRHKITKRGQNVTFRCDPISEHNRLYWYRQTLGQGPEFLTYFQNEAQLEKSRLLSDRFSAERPKGSFSTLEIQRTEQGDSAMYLCASSLAGVPEAFFGQGTRLTVV.